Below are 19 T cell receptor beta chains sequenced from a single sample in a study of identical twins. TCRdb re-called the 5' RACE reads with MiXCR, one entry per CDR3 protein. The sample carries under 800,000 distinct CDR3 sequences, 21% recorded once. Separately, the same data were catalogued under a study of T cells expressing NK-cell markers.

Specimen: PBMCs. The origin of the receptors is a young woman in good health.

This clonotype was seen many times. This chain's CDR3 is CASSPGRNTGELFF. Here the CDR3 DNA reads TGTGCCAGCTCACCGGGGCGGAACACCGGGGAGCTGTTTTTT. The chain has TRBV6-1 and TRBJ2-2; D is possibly TRBD1 or TRBD2 (5 bases each). This CDR3 is 14 amino acids long. Deletions cut 8 bases from V and 1 base from J, with 11 bases between. CDR1 and CDR2 (germline): MNHNS, SASEGT.

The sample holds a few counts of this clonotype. This CDR3 is CSANVAGGTSPSTDTQYF. The CDR3 DNA sequence: TGCAGTGCTAATGTAGCGGGAGGCACCTCCCCTAGCACAGATACGCAGTATTTT. This rearrangement joins TRBV20-1 to TRBJ2-3, with 10 bases fitting TRBD2. The CDR3 extends over 18 amino acids. J lost 0 bases, V lost 4 bases, and 13 bases had no gene match. Germline CDR1 is DFQATT and CDR2 is SNEGSKA (reference sequence).

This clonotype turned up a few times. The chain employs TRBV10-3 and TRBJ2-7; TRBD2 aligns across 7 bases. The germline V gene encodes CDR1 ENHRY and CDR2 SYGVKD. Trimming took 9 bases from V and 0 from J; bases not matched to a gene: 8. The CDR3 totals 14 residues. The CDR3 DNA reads TGTGCCATGAGTAGCGGGCCCAGCTCCTACGAGCAGTACTTC. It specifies CAMSSGPSSYEQYF.

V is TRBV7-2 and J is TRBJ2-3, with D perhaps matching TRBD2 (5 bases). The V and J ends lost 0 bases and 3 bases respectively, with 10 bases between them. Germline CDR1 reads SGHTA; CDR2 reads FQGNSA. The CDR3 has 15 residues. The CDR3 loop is CASSLAGVLTDTQYF. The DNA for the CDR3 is TGTGCCAGCAGCTTAGCGGGAGTTTTAACAGATACGCAGTATTTT.

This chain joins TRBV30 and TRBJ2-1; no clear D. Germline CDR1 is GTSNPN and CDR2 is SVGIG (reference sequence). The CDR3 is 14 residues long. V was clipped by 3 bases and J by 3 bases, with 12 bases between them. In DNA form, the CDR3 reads TGTGCCTGGAGCAGACGTATCTTCTACAATGAGCAGTTCTTC. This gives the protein CAWSRRIFYNEQFF.

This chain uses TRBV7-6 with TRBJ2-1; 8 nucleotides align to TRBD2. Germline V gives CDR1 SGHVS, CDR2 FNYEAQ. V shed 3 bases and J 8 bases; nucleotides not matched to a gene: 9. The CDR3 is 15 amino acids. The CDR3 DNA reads TGTGCCAGCAGCTTTCTTACGGGAGGGAGCTATGAGCAGTTCTTC. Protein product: CASSFLTGGSYEQFF. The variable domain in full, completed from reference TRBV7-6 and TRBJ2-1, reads GAGVSQSPRYKVTKRGQDVALRCDPISGHVSLYWYRQALGQGPEFLTYFNYEAQQDKSGLPNDRFSAERPEGSISTLTIQRTEQRDSAMYRCASSFLTGGSYEQFFGPGTRLTVL.

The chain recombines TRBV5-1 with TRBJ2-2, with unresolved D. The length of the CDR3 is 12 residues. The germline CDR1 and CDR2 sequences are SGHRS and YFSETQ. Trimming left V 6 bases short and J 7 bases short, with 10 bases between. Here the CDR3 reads CASTPSGGELFF. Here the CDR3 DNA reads TGCGCCAGCACCCCCTCAGGCGGGGAGCTGTTTTTT.

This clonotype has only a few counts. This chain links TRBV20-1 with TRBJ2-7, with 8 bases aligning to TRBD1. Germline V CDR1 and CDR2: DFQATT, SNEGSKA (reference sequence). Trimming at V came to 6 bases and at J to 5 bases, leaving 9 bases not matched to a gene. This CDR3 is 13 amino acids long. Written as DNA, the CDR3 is TGCAGTGCCACAGACAGGGGAAGGCACGAGCAGTACTTC. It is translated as CSATDRGRHEQYF.

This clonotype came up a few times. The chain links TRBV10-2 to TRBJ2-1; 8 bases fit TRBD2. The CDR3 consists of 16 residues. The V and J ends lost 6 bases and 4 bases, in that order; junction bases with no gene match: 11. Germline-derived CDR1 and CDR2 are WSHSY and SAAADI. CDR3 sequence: CASSPGTGTRYNEQFF. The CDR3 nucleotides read TGCGCCAGCAGCCCGGGGACCGGGACTAGATACAATGAGCAGTTCTTC.

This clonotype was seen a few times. The CDR3 DNA is TGTGCCAGCAGTTTAAGGAGTGCCGGGAAGGATGAGCAGTTCTTC. This codes for CASSLRSAGKDEQFF. The genes are TRBV12-3 or TRBV12-4 and TRBJ2-1, with D possibly being TRBD2 (5 bases). This CDR3 has 15 amino acids. Between the trimmed V and J ends, which lost 2 bases and 8 bases, there was a span of 16 bases.

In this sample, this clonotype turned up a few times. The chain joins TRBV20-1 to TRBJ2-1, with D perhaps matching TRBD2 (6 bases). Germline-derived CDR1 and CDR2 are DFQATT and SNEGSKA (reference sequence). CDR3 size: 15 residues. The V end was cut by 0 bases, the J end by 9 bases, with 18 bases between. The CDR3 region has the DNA TGCAGTGCTAGAGAGTCTATGAGGGAGGTAGGTGAGCAGTTCTTC. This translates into CSARESMREVGEQFF.

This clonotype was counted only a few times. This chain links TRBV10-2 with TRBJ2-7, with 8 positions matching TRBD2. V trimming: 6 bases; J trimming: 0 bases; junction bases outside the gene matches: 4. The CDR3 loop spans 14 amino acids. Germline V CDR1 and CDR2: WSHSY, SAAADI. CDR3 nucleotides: TGCGCCAGCAGGTATAGCGGGGCCTCCTACGAGCAGTACTTC. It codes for CASRYSGASYEQYF.

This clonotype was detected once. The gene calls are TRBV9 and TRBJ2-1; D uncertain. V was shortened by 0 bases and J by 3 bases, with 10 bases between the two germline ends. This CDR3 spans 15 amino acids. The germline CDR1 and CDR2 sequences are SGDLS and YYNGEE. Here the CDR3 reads CASSVGSPGYNEQFF. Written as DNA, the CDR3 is TGTGCCAGCAGCGTAGGATCCCCGGGCTACAATGAGCAGTTCTTC.

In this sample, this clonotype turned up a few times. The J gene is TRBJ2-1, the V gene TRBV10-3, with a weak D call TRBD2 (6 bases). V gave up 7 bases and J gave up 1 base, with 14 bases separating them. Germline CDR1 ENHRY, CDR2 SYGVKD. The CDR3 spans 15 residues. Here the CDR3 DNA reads TGTGCCATCAAACCTTCCGGGACTTCCTACAATGAGCAGTTCTTC. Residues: CAIKPSGTSYNEQFF.

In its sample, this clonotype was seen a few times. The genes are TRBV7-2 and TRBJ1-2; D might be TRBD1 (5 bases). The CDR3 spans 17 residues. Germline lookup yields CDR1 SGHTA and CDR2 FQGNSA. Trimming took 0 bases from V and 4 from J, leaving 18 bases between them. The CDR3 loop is CASSLAGSGTRVYGYTF. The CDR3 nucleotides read TGTGCCAGCAGCTTAGCGGGGTCAGGGACGAGGGTCTATGGCTACACCTTC.

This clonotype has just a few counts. The CDR3 loop reads CASRGQPREAFF. The CDR3 DNA reads TGTGCCAGCAGAGGACAGCCCCGGGAAGCTTTCTTT. The chain recombines TRBV6-1 with TRBJ1-1; possibly TRBD1 for D (6 bases). Germline V CDR1 and CDR2: MNHNS, SASEGT. This CDR3 comprises 12 residues. The ends were cut back, 6 bases at V and 8 bases at J, with 13 bases in the middle.

The CDR3 nucleotides are TGCGCCAGCAGCCAGCTTACCGGGAGGGCCACAGGAGAGCAGTTCTTC. Its translation is CASSQLTGRATGEQFF. V and J are TRBV4-3 and TRBJ2-1; 8 nucleotides align to TRBD2. This CDR3 comprises 16 residues. Germline-derived CDR1 and CDR2 are LGHNA and YSLEER. The junction had 14 bases not matched to a gene; V was cut back by 3 bases and J by 10 bases.

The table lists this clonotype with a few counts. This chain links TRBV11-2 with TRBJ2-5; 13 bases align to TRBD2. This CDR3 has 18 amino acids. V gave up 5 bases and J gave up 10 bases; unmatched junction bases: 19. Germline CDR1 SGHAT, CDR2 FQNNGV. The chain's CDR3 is CASSPIRGGGTSGMIQYF. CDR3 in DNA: TGTGCCAGCAGCCCAATCCGGGGTGGCGGGACTAGCGGGATGATCCAGTACTTC.

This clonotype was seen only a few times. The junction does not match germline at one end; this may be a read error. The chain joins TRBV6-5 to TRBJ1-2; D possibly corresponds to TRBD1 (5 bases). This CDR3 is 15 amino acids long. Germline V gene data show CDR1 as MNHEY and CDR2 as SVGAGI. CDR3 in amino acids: CASSDSPTALIGYTF. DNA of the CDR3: TGTGCCAGCAGTGACTCCCCGACAGCCTTAATTGGCTACACCTTC.